This TCR beta chain was sequenced during a study of T cells expressing NK-cell markers. Overall study context: Seven HCMV-seropositive donors and one seronegative donor made up the eight sequenced donors. Study conclusions and caveats: Of the CD8+ T cell pool in over 5 donors, roughly 1.0-7.5% was accounted for by dominant NKG2C+ clonotypes.

Concerning this clonotype itself: Its antigen remains unidentified.

Germline values: CDR1 SGHRS, CDR2 YFSETQ. The CDR3 totals 16 residues. A 5'RACE template switching approach incorporating UMIs was used to make TCR beta cDNA. For each CDR3 protein, TCRdb gives one entry from its re-call of the 5' RACE reads, without DNA. The table lists a few hundred thousand distinct CDR3 sequences, with approximately 0.39% in the top ten. The sequenced sample consisted of blood T cells: a sorted CD56 or NKG2C T cell subset, CD4+ or CD8+ T cells, or bulk PBMC T cells (not recorded which). The sequence was collected from a man younger than 30 in good health. The rearrangement uses TRBV5-1 and TRBJ2-2; the TCRdb call, TRBD2, lacks DNA for checking. CDR3 region: CASSHPARANTGELFF.